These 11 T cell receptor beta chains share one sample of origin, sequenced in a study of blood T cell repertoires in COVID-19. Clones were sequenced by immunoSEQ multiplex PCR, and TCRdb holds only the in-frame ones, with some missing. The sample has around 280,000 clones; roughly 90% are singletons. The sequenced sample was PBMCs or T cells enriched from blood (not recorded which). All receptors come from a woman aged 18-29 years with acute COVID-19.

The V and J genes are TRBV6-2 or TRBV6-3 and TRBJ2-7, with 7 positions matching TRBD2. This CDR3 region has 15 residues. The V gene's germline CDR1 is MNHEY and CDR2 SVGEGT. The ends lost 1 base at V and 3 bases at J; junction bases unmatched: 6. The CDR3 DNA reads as TGTGCCAGCAGTTACTTCGGGGGAGGGGACTACGAGCAGTACTTC. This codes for CASSYFGGGDYEQYF.

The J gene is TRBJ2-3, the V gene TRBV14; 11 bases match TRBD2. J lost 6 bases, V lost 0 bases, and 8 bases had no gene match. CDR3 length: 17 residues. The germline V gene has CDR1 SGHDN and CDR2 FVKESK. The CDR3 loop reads CASSQDGTSGVGDTQYF. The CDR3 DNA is TGTGCCAGCAGCCAAGATGGGACTAGCGGAGTCGGGGATACGCAGTATTTT.

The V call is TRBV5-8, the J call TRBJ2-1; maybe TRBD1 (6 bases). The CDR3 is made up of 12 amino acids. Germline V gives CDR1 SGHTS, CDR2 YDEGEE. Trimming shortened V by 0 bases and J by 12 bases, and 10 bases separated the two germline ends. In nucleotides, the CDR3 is TGTGCCAGCAGCTTGGGGCTGACAGGGCAGTTCTTC. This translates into CASSLGLTGQFF. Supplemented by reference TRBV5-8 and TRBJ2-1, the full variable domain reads EAGVTQSPTHLIKTRGQQATLRCSPISGHTSVYWYQQALGLGLQFLLWYDEGEERNRGNFPPRFSGRQFPNYSSELNVNALELEDSALYLCASSLGLTGQFFGPGTRLTVL.

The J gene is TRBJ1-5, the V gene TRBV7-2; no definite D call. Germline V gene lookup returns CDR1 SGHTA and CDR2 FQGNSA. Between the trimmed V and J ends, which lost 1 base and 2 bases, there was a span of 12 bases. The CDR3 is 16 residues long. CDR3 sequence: CASSLDSTTRNQPQHF. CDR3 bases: TGTGCCAGCAGCTTAGACAGCACAACACGCAATCAGCCCCAGCATTTT.

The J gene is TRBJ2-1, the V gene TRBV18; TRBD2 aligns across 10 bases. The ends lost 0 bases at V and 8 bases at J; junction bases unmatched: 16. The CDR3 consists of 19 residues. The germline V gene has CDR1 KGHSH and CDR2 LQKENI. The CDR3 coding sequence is TGTGCCAGCTCACCACCGGCTAAGGGTGGCAGCGGGAGGGCCGATGAGCAGTTCTTC. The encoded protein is CASSPPAKGGSGRADEQFF.

The CDR3 loop reads CASSQGGGFRTDTQYF. The CDR3 nucleotides are TGTGCCAGCAGCCAAGGAGGAGGGTTCCGCACAGATACGCAGTATTTT. The rearrangement joins TRBV3-1 (or the pseudogene TRBV3-2) to TRBJ2-3; tentatively, D is TRBD2 (6 bases). Per germline, CDR1 LGHDT and CDR2 YNNKEL (reference sequence). The CDR3 is made up of 16 amino acids. V lost 1 base and J 1 base, leaving 12 bases between the germline ends.

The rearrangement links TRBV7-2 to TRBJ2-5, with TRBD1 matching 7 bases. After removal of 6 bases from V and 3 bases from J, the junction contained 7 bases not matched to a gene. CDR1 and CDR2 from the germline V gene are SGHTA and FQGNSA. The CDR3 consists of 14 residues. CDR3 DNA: TGTGCCAGCAGGCAGGGGACAGCAGAAGAGACCCAGTACTTC. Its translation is CASRQGTAEETQYF.

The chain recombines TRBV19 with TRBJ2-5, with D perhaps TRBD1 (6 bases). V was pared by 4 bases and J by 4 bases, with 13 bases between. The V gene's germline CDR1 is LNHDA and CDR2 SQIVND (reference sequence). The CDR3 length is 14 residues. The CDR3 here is CASSTRGQSETQYF. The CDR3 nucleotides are TGTGCCAGTAGTACAAGAGGACAGTCAGAGACCCAGTACTTC.

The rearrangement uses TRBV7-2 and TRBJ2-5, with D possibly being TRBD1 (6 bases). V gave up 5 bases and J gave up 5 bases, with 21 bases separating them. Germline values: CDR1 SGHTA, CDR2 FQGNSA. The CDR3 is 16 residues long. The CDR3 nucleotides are TGTGCCAGCAGCCCAAAAGTCCAGCGCCAGGGGGAGACCCAGTACTTC. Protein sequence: CASSPKVQRQGETQYF.

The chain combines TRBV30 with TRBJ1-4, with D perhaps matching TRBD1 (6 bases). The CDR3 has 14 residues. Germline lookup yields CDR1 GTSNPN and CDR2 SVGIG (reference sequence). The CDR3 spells CAGQPFATNEKLFF. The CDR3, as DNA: TGTGCGGGACAACCCTTTGCAACTAATGAAAAACTGTTTTTT.

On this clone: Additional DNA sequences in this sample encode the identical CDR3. As DNA, the CDR3 is TGTGCCAGCAGCTTTGGGGGCGTCGGCAATCAGCCCCAGCATTTT. Translating it yields CASSFGGVGNQPQHF. The chain links TRBV7-9 to TRBJ1-5, with D possibly TRBD1 on 6 matching bases. Germline loops: CDR1 SEHNR, CDR2 FQNEAQ (reference sequence). V lost 3 bases, J lost 2 bases, and 11 bases lay in between. The length of the CDR3 is 15 residues.